The 28 T cell receptor beta chains presented below share a single source sample, sequenced in a study of T cell responses to AZD1222 COVID-19 vaccine. Libraries were prepared by immunoSEQ multiplex PCR; TCRdb keeps only in-frame clonotypes and omits some of them. There are some 200,000 clones in the sample; approximately 91% occur only once, and roughly 0.99% lies in the top ten. Sequencing was performed on peripheral blood, taken on day 0 of AZD1222 vaccination. The receptors stem from an adult in good health.

CDR3 sequence (DNA): TGTGCCATCAGTGAGGGAAGACCGGGACTAGCGGGCTCTACTAGCACAGATACGCAGTATTTT. This translates into CAISEGRPGLAGSTSTDTQYF. This rearrangement joins TRBV10-3 to TRBJ2-3; 12 positions agree with TRBD2. Germline trimming cut 2 bases from V and 0 bases from J; bases unmatched to any gene: 15. CDR1 and CDR2 (germline): ENHRY, SYGVKD. There are 21 residues in the CDR3.

The rearrangement uses TRBV7-9 and TRBJ2-5, with 11 bases aligning to TRBD1. CDR1 SEHNR and CDR2 FQNEAQ come from the germline V gene (reference sequence). Trimming removed 5 bases from V and 5 bases from J; junction bases left unmatched: 4. There are 14 residues in the CDR3. The CDR3 loop reads CASSPGQGVETQYF. The CDR3 DNA reads as TGTGCCAGCAGCCCGGGACAGGGGGTCGAGACCCAGTACTTC.

The chain recombines TRBV27 with TRBJ1-2; no definite D call. Germline loops: CDR1 MNHEY, CDR2 SMNVEV (reference sequence). The CDR3 loop spans 14 amino acids. Between the trimmed V and J ends, which lost 5 bases and 5 bases, there was a span of 15 bases. The CDR3 bases are TGTGCCAGCAGTAAGACGTCCGGTGGGTATGGCTACACCTTC. This encodes CASSKTSGGYGYTF.

The J gene is TRBJ2-5, the V gene TRBV10-3; D not certain. Between the trimmed V and J ends, which lost 4 bases and 4 bases, there was a span of 10 bases. Per germline, CDR1 ENHRY and CDR2 SYGVKD. This CDR3 has 13 amino acids. The CDR3, as DNA: TGTGCCATCAGTGGGAGTGACGGAGAGACCCAGTACTTC. Translation: CAISGSDGETQYF.

The chain has TRBV28 and TRBJ2-7, with 11 bases lining up with TRBD2. With 3 bases clipped from V and 7 bases from J, the junction kept 14 bases outside the gene matches. The CDR3 has 17 residues. CDR1 MDHEN and CDR2 SYDVKM come from the germline V gene. The CDR3 region is CASSFRTSGRNSGEQYF. The CDR3 DNA reads as TGTGCCAGCAGTTTCCGAACTAGCGGGAGAAACTCCGGTGAGCAGTACTTC.

This chain connects TRBV5-6 to TRBJ1-6; weak D call: TRBD1 (5 bases). The CDR3 consists of 17 residues. The V gene's germline CDR1 is SGHDT and CDR2 YYEEEE. Trimming shortened V by 3 bases and J by 2 bases, and 15 bases separated the two germline ends. The chain's CDR3 is CASSYQGLVTYNSPLHF. The CDR3 coding sequence is TGTGCCAGCAGCTATCAGGGATTGGTAACCTATAATTCACCCCTCCACTTT.

This clone was counted a few times. This chain joins TRBV6-1 and TRBJ2-7, with TRBD2 identical over 7 bases. CDR1 MNHNS and CDR2 SASEGT come from the germline V gene. The CDR3 runs 14 residues. The junction had 3 bases not matched to a gene; V was cut back by 2 bases and J by 2 bases. CDR3 residues: CASSESGTPYEQYF. In nucleotides, the CDR3 is TGTGCCAGCAGTGAAAGCGGGACCCCCTACGAGCAGTACTTC.

The chain recombines TRBV28 with TRBJ2-2; TRBD2 aligns across 8 bases. The germline V gene has CDR1 MDHEN and CDR2 SYDVKM. This CDR3 is built from 14 residues. The trim removed 10 bases at V and 0 bases at J, leaving 4 bases unmatched. CDR3 DNA: TGTGCCACCAGCGGGAGCCCGAACACCGGGGAGCTGTTTTTT. Translation gives CATSGSPNTGELFF.

The chain links TRBV27 to TRBJ2-7; D not certain. Germline values: CDR1 MNHEY, CDR2 SMNVEV (reference sequence). V shed 5 bases and J shed 3 bases, with 11 bases lying between them. The CDR3 loop spans 13 amino acids. CDR3 protein: CASSLRTSYEQYF. The CDR3 nucleotides read TGTGCCAGCAGTCTCCGGACGAGCTACGAGCAGTACTTC.

This sequence joins TRBV7-9 and TRBJ1-1; D is unresolved. The V end lost 3 bases, the J end lost 6 bases, and 8 bases lay between the germline ends. Germline CDR1 reads SEHNR; CDR2 reads FQNEAQ (reference sequence). The CDR3 has 12 residues. This CDR3 reads CASSLMGSEAFF. CDR3 nucleotides: TGTGCCAGCAGCTTGATGGGGTCTGAAGCTTTCTTT.

The chain employs TRBV6-6 and TRBJ1-4; D unresolved. CDR3 length: 12 residues. Germline V gene sequence: CDR1 MNHNY, CDR2 SVGAGI (reference sequence). Trimming pared 4 bases from V and 3 bases from J, leaving 3 bases between. CDR3 sequence reads: CASSFSNEKLFF. CDR3 DNA: TGTGCCAGCAGTTTTTCTAATGAAAAACTGTTTTTT.

This chain uses TRBV18 with TRBJ1-1; 8 bases map to TRBD1. This CDR3 spans 16 amino acids. Germline V gene sequence: CDR1 KGHSH, CDR2 LQKENI. V was clipped by 3 bases and J by 0 bases; unmatched bases: 6. The CDR3 nucleotides are TGTGCCAGCTCACCTCGGGACAGGATCATGAACACTGAAGCTTTCTTT. Residues: CASSPRDRIMNTEAFF. Based on the CDR3 plus reference TRBV18 and TRBJ1-1, the full variable domain is NAGVMQNPRHLVRRRGQEARLRCSPMKGHSHVYWYRQLPEEGLKFMVYLQKENIIDESGMPKERFSAEFPKEGPSILRIQQVVRGDSAAYFCASSPRDRIMNTEAFFGQGTRLTVV.

This chain uses TRBV9 with TRBJ1-1; D gene uncertain. The ends were cut back, 2 bases at V and 1 base at J, with 12 bases in the middle. This CDR3 is 15 amino acids long. The germline V gene encodes CDR1 SGDLS and CDR2 YYNGEE. DNA of the CDR3: TGTGCCAGCAGCGTCTCATCGGCCGCGAACACTGAAGCTTTCTTT. Translating it yields CASSVSSAANTEAFF.

This chain connects TRBV19 to TRBJ1-5; D might be TRBD1 (6 bases). From germline, CDR1 is LNHDA and CDR2 SQIVND (reference sequence). This CDR3 is 15 amino acids long. V shed 10 bases and J shed 5 bases, with 21 bases lying between them. For the CDR3, the DNA is TGTGCCACCGCCGTGTCCGGGGGCGCGTATCAGCCCCAGCATTTT. Protein product: CATAVSGGAYQPQHF.

The chain joins TRBV29-1 to TRBJ2-1, with TRBD2 matching over 10 bases. V was pared by 7 bases and J by 4 bases, with 16 bases of the junction left unmatched. CDR3 length: 17 residues. Germline assignment: CDR1 SQVTM and CDR2 ANQGSEA. CDR3: CSGRGLAGVNGYNEQFF. The DNA for the CDR3 is TGCAGCGGCAGAGGGCTAGCGGGAGTTAACGGTTACAATGAGCAGTTCTTC.

The rearrangement links TRBV29-1 to TRBJ2-3, with 9 nucleotides matching TRBD1. V dropped 3 bases and J dropped 5; count of bases not matched to a gene: 0. This CDR3 contains 12 residues. Germline lookup yields CDR1 SQVTM and CDR2 ANQGSEA. CDR3 protein: CSVEGQGDTQYF. For the CDR3, the DNA is TGCAGCGTTGAGGGACAGGGAGATACGCAGTATTTT.

The chain is built from TRBV18 and TRBJ1-2; D is possibly TRBD1 (6 bases). Germline V gene data show CDR1 as KGHSH and CDR2 as LQKENI. V was shortened by 3 bases and J by 1 base, with 9 bases between the two germline ends. The CDR3 runs to 14 residues. CDR3 region: CASSPGGGNYGYTF. Here the CDR3 DNA reads TGTGCCAGCTCACCCGGAGGGGGTAACTATGGCTACACCTTC.

This clone was counted a few times. This rearrangement joins TRBV27 to TRBJ1-2; D remains ambiguous. There are 14 residues in the CDR3. Germline CDR1 reads MNHEY; CDR2 reads SMNVEV (reference sequence). V was clipped by 6 bases and J by 0 bases, with 11 bases between them. The CDR3 sequence is CASSSRRANYGYTF. The CDR3 nucleotides read TGTGCCAGCAGCTCCCGGCGGGCTAACTATGGCTACACCTTC.

This clone came up once. The chain joins TRBV11-1 to TRBJ2-3, with D possibly TRBD2 on 6 matching bases. Per the germline V gene, CDR1 is SGHAT and CDR2 is FQDESV (reference sequence). CDR3 size: 15 residues. The ends were cut back, 0 bases at V and 3 bases at J, with 10 bases in the middle. CDR3 region: CASSLARGQTDTQYF. The DNA of the CDR3 is TGTGCCAGCAGCTTAGCGCGGGGTCAAACAGATACGCAGTATTTT.

The genes are TRBV28 and TRBJ1-5, with unresolved D. The CDR3 is 14 amino acids. The V and J ends lost 3 bases and 0 bases respectively, with 6 bases between them. The V gene's germline CDR1 is MDHEN and CDR2 SYDVKM. The CDR3 loop reads CASSFVGSNQPQHF. Written as DNA, the CDR3 is TGTGCCAGCAGTTTTGTTGGTAGCAATCAGCCCCAGCATTTT.

V is TRBV7-9 and J is TRBJ2-1; D ambiguous. In germline, CDR1 is SEHNR, CDR2 FQNEAQ (reference sequence). Trimming left V 5 bases short and J 3 bases short, with 17 bases between. CDR3 length: 16 amino acids. The CDR3: CASSLYTSADYNEQFF. CDR3 sequence (DNA): TGTGCCAGCAGCCTATACACAAGTGCGGACTACAATGAGCAGTTCTTC.

V is TRBV18 and J is TRBJ2-1, with 7 bases fitting TRBD1. Trimming took 4 bases from V and 6 from J; bases not matched to a gene: 9. Germline V CDR1 and CDR2: KGHSH, LQKENI. The CDR3 sequence is 15 residues long. Written as DNA, the CDR3 is TGTGCCAGCTCACGGGACAGAGGGCACCCCAATGAGCAGTTCTTC. Amino acid sequence: CASSRDRGHPNEQFF. Filled out from reference TRBV18 and TRBJ2-1, the complete variable domain reads NAGVMQNPRHLVRRRGQEARLRCSPMKGHSHVYWYRQLPEEGLKFMVYLQKENIIDESGMPKERFSAEFPKEGPSILRIQQVVRGDSAAYFCASSRDRGHPNEQFFGPGTRLTVL.

The chain joins TRBV5-6 to TRBJ2-2; no clear D gene. This CDR3 has 17 residues. V dropped 2 bases and J dropped 13 bases, with 27 bases sitting between them. Germline values: CDR1 SGHDT, CDR2 YYEEEE. The CDR3 loop is CASSLGPDAANLKRLFF. In nucleotides, the CDR3 is TGTGCCAGCAGCTTAGGGCCGGATGCGGCTAATTTAAAACGGCTGTTTTTT.

This chain connects TRBV6-2 or TRBV6-3 to TRBJ2-5, with 8 bases lining up with TRBD1. The V segment lost 5 bases and the J segment 5 bases; nucleotides outside the gene matches: 1. This CDR3 contains 12 residues. Germline V gene lookup returns CDR1 MNHEY and CDR2 SVGEGT. CDR3 coding DNA: TGTGCCAGCAGTACAGGGGGGGAGACCCAGTACTTC. It is translated as CASSTGGETQYF.

The chain employs TRBV19 and TRBJ2-7, with TRBD2 as a possible D gene (6 bases). Trimming left V 6 bases short and J 0 bases short, with 15 bases between. This CDR3 has 15 amino acids. The germline gives CDR1 LNHDA, CDR2 SQIVND (reference sequence). This CDR3 is CASRRDSLSSYEQYF. CDR3 coding DNA: TGTGCCAGTAGGCGGGACTCCCTGAGCTCCTACGAGCAGTACTTC.

V is TRBV27 and J is TRBJ1-4, with 7 bases identical to TRBD1. From germline, CDR1 is MNHEY and CDR2 SMNVEV (reference sequence). Trimming at V came to 3 bases and at J to 4 bases, leaving 8 bases not matched to a gene. CDR3 length: 16 amino acids. CDR3 DNA sequence: TGTGCCAGCAGTTTGTTCCGGACAGGAGATAATGAAAAACTGTTTTTT. As protein: CASSLFRTGDNEKLFF.

This sequence joins TRBV18 and TRBJ1-4; 8 bases agree with TRBD1. The CDR3 is 16 residues long. The germline V gene encodes CDR1 KGHSH and CDR2 LQKENI. The V segment lost 2 bases and the J segment 8 bases; nucleotides outside the gene matches: 10. DNA of the CDR3: TGTGCCAGCTCACCAATCCCCGGGACAGGCGACGAAAAACTGTTTTTT. This gives the protein CASSPIPGTGDEKLFF.

This chain links TRBV9 with TRBJ2-1; D gene ambiguous. The V end was cut by 0 bases, the J end by 6 bases, with 10 bases between. CDR3 length equals 14 residues. Looked up from germline, CDR1 is SGDLS and CDR2 is YYNGEE. CDR3 nucleotides: TGTGCCAGCAGCGTAGGTCTCAGAGGCAATGAGCAGTTCTTC. Translation: CASSVGLRGNEQFF.